This entry concerns a single TCR beta chain. Its antigen remains unknown. Time point described: baseline, week 1 (first vaccination visit). The treatment: pre-vaccination baseline after standard-of-care therapy. Donors had new WHO grade 3 or 4 IDH1-mutant, ATRX-lost astrocytomas. Produced via immunoSEQ multiplex PCR; TCRdb's table is partial and in-frame only. Altogether roughly 86,000 clones are present, roughly 75% being singletons, with the ten largest covering roughly 7%. The record originates from a study of a mutant IDH1 vaccine in newly diagnosed glioma. Background on the study: Of the patients given treatment, around 62% were male and 37.5% were female, and a mean age of roughly 40 years was recorded. Study conclusions and caveats: Apparently, pseudoprogression bore no relation to changes among the top peripheral T cell clonotypes. Induction of immune responses by the vaccine occurred in approximately 92% of patients.

The TCR was taken from a man aged 35 to 55 with glioma. The material was PBMCs, obtained from a glioma patient treated with radiotherapy, temozolomide or both.

CDR3 sequence: CASSLGGEKLFF. As DNA, the CDR3 is TGTGCCAGCAGCTTAGGAGGGGAAAAACTGTTTTTT. This chain joins TRBV7-8 and TRBJ1-4; D not certain. Per the germline V gene, CDR1 is SGHVS and CDR2 is FQNEAQ. There are 12 residues in the CDR3. V lost 1 base and J lost 8, with 5 bases in between.